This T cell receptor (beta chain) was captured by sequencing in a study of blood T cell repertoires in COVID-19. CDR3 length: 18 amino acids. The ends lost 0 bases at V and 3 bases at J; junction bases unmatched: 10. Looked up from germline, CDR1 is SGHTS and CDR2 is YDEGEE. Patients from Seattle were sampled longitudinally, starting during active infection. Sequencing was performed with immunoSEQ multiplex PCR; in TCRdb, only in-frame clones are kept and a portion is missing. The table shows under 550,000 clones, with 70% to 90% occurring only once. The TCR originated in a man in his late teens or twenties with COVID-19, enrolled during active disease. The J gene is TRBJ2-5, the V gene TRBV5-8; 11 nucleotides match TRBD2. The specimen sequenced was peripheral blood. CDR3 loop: CASSLAVPLAGGKETQYF. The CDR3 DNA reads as TGTGCCAGCAGCTTGGCCGTTCCCCTAGCGGGGGGTAAAGAGACCCAGTACTTC.